This is a list of T cell receptor beta chains from one sample in a study of T cells after yellow fever vaccination. TCRdb processed the 5' RACE reads anew with MiXCR; each CDR3 protein has one entry. This sample has about 45,000 distinct CDR3 sequences, with roughly 7% found just once. Here the sequenced sample was CD8+ T cells not binding an NS4B(214-222) dextramer, sorted from PBMCs, taken 45 days after the yellow fever booster vaccination. These receptors originate from a young man who received the YFV17D yellow fever vaccine. Each CDR3 is given with its conserved first and last residue.

CDR3	J	V
CASSLESRGRRGYTF	TRBJ1-2	TRBV7-9
CATSSQTSSTDTQYF	TRBJ2-3	TRBV15
CSARDLGQPQHF	TRBJ1-5	TRBV20-1
CASSQARLGFSYEQYF	TRBJ2-7	TRBV4-3
CASSLVVSTGGEETQYF	TRBJ2-5	TRBV7-2
CASRGLGAYEQYF	TRBJ2-7	TRBV12-3/TRBV12-4
CASSSRDLPDTQYF	TRBJ2-3	TRBV28
CSAEGTSGDSSTDTQYF	TRBJ2-3	TRBV29-1
CSVERQDTGELFF	TRBJ2-2	TRBV29-1
CSASVGVSNQPQHF	TRBJ1-5	TRBV20-1
CASSLEFLAGGYTGELFF	TRBJ2-2	TRBV5-5
CSARGIQAYEQYF	TRBJ2-7	TRBV20-1
CSARDRETYEQYF	TRBJ2-7	TRBV20-1
CASSPGTVGYEQYF	TRBJ2-7	TRBV4-2
CASSPGTGLYNEQFF	TRBJ2-1	TRBV28
CSARLAGADTGELFF	TRBJ2-2	TRBV20-1
CASSTLGREGPEQYF	TRBJ2-7	TRBV25-1
CASFRDSSSYEQYF	TRBJ2-7	TRBV6-2/TRBV6-3
CSVEYVGLAGDKSNTYEQYF	TRBJ2-7	TRBV29-1
CSARYRNLPSTDTQYF	TRBJ2-3	TRBV20-1
CASSWRSSYNEQFF	TRBJ2-1	TRBV6-2/TRBV6-3
CSARVGTSFEQFF	TRBJ2-1	TRBV20-1
CSARVSSGTSGRTGELFF	TRBJ2-2	TRBV20-1
CAWSVRGLDEQYF	TRBJ2-7	TRBV30
CATSRDAGVPYEQYF	TRBJ2-7	TRBV15
CASSPGLPCYNEQFF	TRBJ2-1	TRBV4-2
CASSLRETQYF	TRBJ2-5	TRBV5-1
CASITSSGELFF	TRBJ2-2	TRBV12-3/TRBV12-4
CASSLSNEQFF	TRBJ2-1	TRBV7-6
CASSFGLGQGGHGYTF	TRBJ1-2	TRBV27
CASSPGLAGEETQYF	TRBJ2-5	TRBV5-1
CASSLLAGGPYTDTQYF	TRBJ2-3	TRBV7-2
CASSWLAGTGELFF	TRBJ2-2	TRBV27
CASSAVNYEQYF	TRBJ2-7	TRBV5-5
CASSYPGQGETQYF	TRBJ2-5	TRBV6-5
CASSKVGGLAGGSYEQYF	TRBJ2-7	TRBV21-1
CASRGFEQFF	TRBJ2-1	TRBV25-1
CASSWGQGQNEQYF	TRBJ2-7	TRBV5-1
CASSRTGGDSGNNEQFF	TRBJ2-1	TRBV5-5
CSAEVLAGVSEQYF	TRBJ2-7	TRBV29-1